This T cell receptor (beta chain) originates from a study of control samples from healthy donors and cancer patients. This CDR3 is 13 amino acids long. Unmatched junction bases numbered 4, after V lost 8 bases and J lost 1 base. Germline-derived CDR1 and CDR2 are MNHEY and SVGAGI. Using immunoSEQ multiplex PCR, the repertoire was profiled, and TCRdb retains in-frame clones only, with some absent. The table shows approximately 150,000 clones, with 75% to 95% occurring only once. The sample consisted of blood. The chain carries TRBV6-5 and TRBJ1-2; 7 bases agree with TRBD1. This receptor was obtained from a young man in good health. CDR3 in DNA: TGTGCCAGCGGACAGGCGCATAACTATGGCTACACCTTC. Protein: CASGQAHNYGYTF.